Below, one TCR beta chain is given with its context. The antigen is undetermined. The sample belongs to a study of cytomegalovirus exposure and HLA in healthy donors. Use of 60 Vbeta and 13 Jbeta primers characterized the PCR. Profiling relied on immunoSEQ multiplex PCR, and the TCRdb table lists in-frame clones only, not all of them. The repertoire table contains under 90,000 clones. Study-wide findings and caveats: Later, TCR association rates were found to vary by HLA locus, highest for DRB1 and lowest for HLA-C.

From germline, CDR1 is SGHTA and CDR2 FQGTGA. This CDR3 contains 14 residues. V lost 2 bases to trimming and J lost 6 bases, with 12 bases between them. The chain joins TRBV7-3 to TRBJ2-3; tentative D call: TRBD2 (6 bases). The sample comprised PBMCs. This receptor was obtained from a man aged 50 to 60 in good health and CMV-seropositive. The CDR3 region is CASSLLGLRDTQYF. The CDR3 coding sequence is TGTGCCAGCAGCTTACTGGGACTCCGGGATACGCAGTATTTT. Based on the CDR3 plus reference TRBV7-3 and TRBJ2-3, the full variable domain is GAGVSQTPSNKVTEKGKYVELRCDPISGHTALYWYRQSLGQGPEFLIYFQGTGAADDSGLPNDRFFAVRPEGSVSTLKIQRTERGDSAVYLCASSLLGLRDTQYFGPGTRLTVL.